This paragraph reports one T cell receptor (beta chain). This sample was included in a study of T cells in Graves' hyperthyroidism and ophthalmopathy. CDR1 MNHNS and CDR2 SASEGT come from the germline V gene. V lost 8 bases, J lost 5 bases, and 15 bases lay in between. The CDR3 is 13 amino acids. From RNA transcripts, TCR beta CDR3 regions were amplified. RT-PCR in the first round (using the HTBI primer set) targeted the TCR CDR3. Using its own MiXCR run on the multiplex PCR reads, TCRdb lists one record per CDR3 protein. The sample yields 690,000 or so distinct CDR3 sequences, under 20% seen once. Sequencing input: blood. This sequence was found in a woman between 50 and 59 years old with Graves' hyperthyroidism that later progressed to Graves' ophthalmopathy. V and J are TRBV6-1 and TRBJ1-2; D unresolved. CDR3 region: CASCAAVDYGYTF. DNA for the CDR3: TGTGCCAGCTGCGCAGCCGTGGATTATGGCTACACCTTC.